This section outlines one T cell receptor (beta chain) sequence together with its context. The antigen is undetermined. This record comes from a study of cytomegalovirus exposure and HLA in healthy donors. The study's findings and limits: In a later analysis, V- and J-gene trimming of beta chains associated with a DCLRE1C missense variant, replicated independently.

The germline V and J ends were trimmed by 3 bases and 5 bases, with 16 bases remaining between them. In germline, CDR1 is ENHRY, CDR2 SYGVKD. This CDR3 region has 15 residues. The PCR used 60 Vbeta and 13 Jbeta primers. Sequencing used immunoSEQ multiplex PCR; TCRdb keeps in-frame clones, though not all of them. This sample has about 150,000 clones, with around 80% found just once. This chain connects TRBV10-3 to TRBJ1-1, with D perhaps TRBD1 (5 bases). This sequence was found in a man aged 18 to 29 in good health and CMV-seropositive. Sequenced: PBMCs. CDR3 DNA: TGTGCCATCAGTGACCTCGAGGGGCGGGGGACTGAAGCTTTCTTT. This gives the protein CAISDLEGRGTEAFF.